This T cell receptor beta chain was identified during a study of identical twins. This clonotype was recorded many times. Antigen unknown. A universal primer binding site was introduced by template switching. The final cDNA contained unique molecular identifiers. Each CDR3 protein is one row after TCRdb ran MiXCR on the 5' RACE reads. Among hundreds of thousands of distinct CDR3 sequences, about a fifth were seen once, and the ten largest hold 0.48%. General study findings and limits: Fewer insertions were carried by abundant cord blood beta clonotypes, but none was seen in memory repertoires. Invariant cells of the MAIT and iNKT types might have partly distorted the zero-insertion analyses. In monozygotic twins, models underestimated the sharing of out-of-frame TCR alpha.

The ends were cut back, 2 bases at V and 11 bases at J, with 13 bases in the middle. The CDR3 is 13 residues long. These same data were also listed under a study on yellow fever vaccine responses in identical twins.

V is TRBV12-3 or TRBV12-4 and J is TRBJ1-5, with D perhaps TRBD1 (5 bases). The source is a woman between 18 and 29 years old in good health. Sequenced sample: CD4+ T cells sorted from blood. CDR3 in amino acids: CASSLPQRQSQHF. CDR3 sequence (DNA): TGTGCCAGCAGTTTACCACAGAGACAGTCCCAGCATTTT.